The rows below give T cell receptor beta chains drawn from one sample of a study of OX40 agonist ivuxolimab in advanced cancers. The repertoire was sequenced with immunoSEQ multiplex PCR; TCRdb's copy has only in-frame clones and lacks some. The sample has roughly 72,000 clones; over 70% are singletons. The sample consisted of CD4+ or CD8+ T cells sorted from blood, taken in a trial of the OX40 agonist ivuxolimab. These TCRs come from an adult with an advanced solid tumor such as melanoma, head and neck, liver or kidney cancer. CDR3s include the opening cysteine and the closing phenylalanine or tryptophan. The order of the fields is D gene, clone size, J gene, V gene, CDR3 protein, CDR3 DNA. A D gene is named only where the DNA matches it firmly. Not all rows give a size; the values are once, few, many and, for expanded clones, a class.

>NA|NA|TRBJ1-2|TRBV5-4
CASSSFSANYGYTF
TGTGCCAGCAGCTCGTTTAGTGCTAACTATGGCTACACCTTC
>NA|few|TRBJ2-7|TRBV19
CASSYQGVGEQYF
TGTGCCAGTAGTTATCAGGGAGTCGGCGAGCAGTACTTC
>NA|once|TRBJ1-6|TRBV25-1
CASRLMDSPLHF
TGTGCCAGCAGATTGATGGATTCACCCCTCCACTTT
>TRBD2|NA|TRBJ2-7|TRBV7-2
CASSQTSASSYEQYF
TGTGCCAGCAGCCAGACTAGCGCGAGCTCCTACGAGCAGTACTTC
>TRBD1|NA|TRBJ1-2|TRBV27
CASRRQGAEGYTF
TGTGCCAGCAGAAGACAGGGGGCTGAGGGCTACACCTTC
>NA|NA|TRBJ2-2|TRBV5-4
CASSLISGSSTGELFF
TGTGCCAGCAGCTTGATAAGTGGGTCATCGACCGGGGAGCTGTTTTTT
>NA|NA|TRBJ1-6|TRBV5-1
CASSLAGVRYNSPLHF
TGCGCCAGCAGCTTGGCTGGCGTCAGATATAATTCACCCCTCCACTTT
>TRBD1|NA|TRBJ2-7|TRBV4-1
CASSNYRGVGEQYF
TGCGCCAGCAGCAACTACAGGGGGGTGGGCGAGCAGTACTTC
>TRBD1|NA|TRBJ1-2|TRBV5-1
CASSSDSTGGVGGYTF
TGCGCCAGCAGCTCCGATAGTACAGGGGGCGTAGGTGGCTACACCTTC
>NA|few|TRBJ1-3|TRBV30
CAWTMGSSGNTIYF
TGTGCCTGGACTATGGGGTCCTCTGGAAACACCATATATTTT
>NA|NA|TRBJ1-2|TRBV19
CASSIILSGGHYGYTF
TGTGCCAGTAGTATAATTTTGAGTGGAGGGCACTATGGCTACACCTTC
>TRBD1|once|TRBJ2-7|TRBV11-3
CASSAGQGLGEQYF
TGTGCCAGCAGCGCCGGACAGGGTCTGGGGGAGCAGTACTTC
>NA|NA|TRBJ2-6|TRBV4-1
CASRGTGANVLTF
TGCGCCAGCAGGGGGACTGGGGCCAACGTCCTGACTTTC
>NA|few|TRBJ2-7|TRBV18
CASSPMGPSYEQYF
TGTGCCAGCTCACCAATGGGACCGAGCTACGAGCAGTACTTC
>NA|NA|TRBJ1-1|TRBV6-1
CASSEQETSTEAFF
TGTGCCAGCAGTGAACAGGAAACGAGCACTGAAGCTTTCTTT